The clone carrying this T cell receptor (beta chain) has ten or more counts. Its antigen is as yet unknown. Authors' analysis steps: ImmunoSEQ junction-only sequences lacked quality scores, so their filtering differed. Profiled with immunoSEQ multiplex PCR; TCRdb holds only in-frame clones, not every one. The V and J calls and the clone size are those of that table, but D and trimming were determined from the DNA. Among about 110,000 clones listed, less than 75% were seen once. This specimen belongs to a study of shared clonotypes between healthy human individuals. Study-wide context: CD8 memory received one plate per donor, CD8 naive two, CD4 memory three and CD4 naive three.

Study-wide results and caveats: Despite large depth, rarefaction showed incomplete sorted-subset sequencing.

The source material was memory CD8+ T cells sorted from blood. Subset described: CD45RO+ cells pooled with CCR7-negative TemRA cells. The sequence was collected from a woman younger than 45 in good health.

The CDR3 loop is CASSLDSSNTGELFF. The CDR3 coding sequence is TGTGCCAGCAGCTTGGATAGCTCGAACACCGGGGAGCTGTTTTTT. The chain is built from TRBV5-6 and TRBJ2-2; D gene uncertain. Per the germline V gene, CDR1 is SGHDT and CDR2 is YYEEEE. CDR3 length: 15 amino acids. Trimming pared 0 bases from V and 0 bases from J, leaving 6 bases between.